A selection of T cell receptor beta chains follows, all from one sample in a study of T cells in Graves' hyperthyroidism and ophthalmopathy. TCRdb recomputed calls from the multiplex PCR reads with MiXCR, one row per CDR3 protein. Of 550,000 to 700,000 distinct CDR3 sequences detected, about 43% appear once; the ten largest clones hold around 20%. Material for sequencing was peripheral blood or thyroid tissue (not recorded which). The receptors come from an adult woman with Graves' disease, either hyperthyroidism or ophthalmopathy (not recorded which). Both conserved end residues are part of each CDR3. D genes are given only for firm matches. Size values are once, few and many counts, or a class for expanded clones, and some rows have none.

J gene: TRBJ2-5
V gene: TRBV10-3
clone size: NA
CDR3 length: 15
D gene: TRBD1
CDR3 protein: CAIRPDRGMMETQYF
CDR3 DNA: TGTGCCATCAGACCAGACAGGGGGATGATGGAGACCCAGTACTTC

J gene: TRBJ1-4
V gene: TRBV2
clone size: many
CDR3 length: 15
D gene: NA
CDR3 protein: CASRITGYPSEKLFF
CDR3 DNA: TGTGCCAGCAGGATTACAGGGTATCCGAGTGAAAAACTGTTTTTT

J gene: TRBJ2-7
V gene: TRBV7-2
clone size: NA
CDR3 length: 14
D gene: NA
CDR3 protein: CASSRGGNSYEQYF
CDR3 DNA: TGTGCCAGCAGCCGTGGGGGCAACTCCTACGAGCAGTACTTC

J gene: TRBJ1-3
V gene: TRBV25-1
clone size: few
CDR3 length: 13
D gene: NA
CDR3 protein: CDSSESYKNTIYF
CDR3 DNA: TGTGACAGCAGTGAATCCTATAAAAACACCATATATTTT

J gene: TRBJ1-1
V gene: TRBV6-1
clone size: many
CDR3 length: 12
D gene: NA
CDR3 protein: CATKPLPGRAFF
CDR3 DNA: TGTGCCACTAAGCCCCTTCCAGGGAGGGCTTTCTTT

J gene: TRBJ1-1
V gene: TRBV10-3
clone size: NA
CDR3 length: 12
D gene: NA
CDR3 protein: CAVRGVNTEAFF
CDR3 DNA: TGTGCCGTCCGGGGGGTGAACACTGAAGCTTTCTTT

J gene: TRBJ2-2
V gene: TRBV20-1
clone size: many
CDR3 length: 15
D gene: TRBD2
CDR3 protein: CSAGYSGSNTGELFF
CDR3 DNA: TGCAGTGCTGGCTATAGCGGGAGTAACACCGGGGAGCTGTTTTTT

J gene: TRBJ1-1
V gene: TRBV10-1
clone size: many
CDR3 length: 13
D gene: NA
CDR3 protein: CASSPSLNTEAFF
CDR3 DNA: TGCGCCAGCAGCCCCTCCCTGAACACTGAAGCTTTCTTT

J gene: TRBJ2-6
V gene: TRBV10-3
clone size: many
CDR3 length: 15
D gene: NA
CDR3 protein: CAISDGTSGANVLTF
CDR3 DNA: TGTGCCATCAGTGACGGGACATCTGGGGCCAACGTCCTGACTTTC

J gene: TRBJ1-5
V gene: TRBV2
clone size: NA
CDR3 length: 16
D gene: NA
CDR3 protein: CASSVWRTDGNQPQHF
CDR3 DNA: TGTGCCAGCAGTGTTTGGCGGACGGATGGCAATCAGCCCCAGCATTTT

J gene: TRBJ2-1
V gene: TRBV7-2
clone size: once
CDR3 length: 13
D gene: NA
CDR3 protein: CASSLDAYNEQFF
CDR3 DNA: TGTGCCAGCAGCCTGGACGCTTACAATGAGCAGTTCTTC

J gene: TRBJ2-7
V gene: TRBV9
clone size: NA
CDR3 length: 12
D gene: NA
CDR3 protein: CASSQRSNEQYF
CDR3 DNA: TGTGCCAGCAGCCAAAGGTCGAACGAGCAGTACTTC

J gene: TRBJ2-5
V gene: TRBV7-9
clone size: many
CDR3 length: 13
D gene: NA
CDR3 protein: CASSFQVKETQYF
CDR3 DNA: TGTGCCAGCAGCTTCCAGGTCAAAGAGACCCAGTACTTC

J gene: TRBJ2-5
V gene: TRBV19
clone size: few
CDR3 length: 15
D gene: NA
CDR3 protein: CASSIRGTSQETQYF
CDR3 DNA: TGTGCCAGTAGTATCCGGGGCACCTCGCAAGAGACCCAGTACTTC

J gene: TRBJ2-7
V gene: TRBV2
clone size: many
CDR3 length: 15
D gene: TRBD2
CDR3 protein: CASFKDSGSSYEQYF
CDR3 DNA: TGTGCCAGCTTTAAAGATAGCGGGTCTTCCTACGAGCAGTACTTC

J gene: TRBJ2-5
V gene: TRBV2
clone size: few
CDR3 length: 15
D gene: TRBD2
CDR3 protein: CASRGTSGRGETQYF
CDR3 DNA: TGTGCCAGCAGAGGGACTAGCGGGAGAGGGGAGACCCAGTACTTC

J gene: TRBJ2-5
V gene: TRBV20-1
clone size: many
CDR3 length: 13
D gene: NA
CDR3 protein: CSAPQGRSETQYF
CDR3 DNA: TGCAGTGCTCCTCAGGGGCGGTCAGAGACCCAGTACTTC

J gene: TRBJ1-1
V gene: TRBV6-5
clone size: NA
CDR3 length: 15
D gene: TRBD1
CDR3 protein: CASSPGTGGFTEAFF
CDR3 DNA: TGTGCCAGCAGCCCCGGGACAGGGGGTTTCACTGAAGCTTTCTTT

J gene: TRBJ1-1
V gene: TRBV28
clone size: once
CDR3 length: 14
D gene: NA
CDR3 protein: CASSPLTAGTEAFF
CDR3 DNA: TGTGCCAGCAGTCCCCTCACAGCGGGGACTGAAGCTTTCTTT

J gene: TRBJ1-6
V gene: TRBV25-1
clone size: few
CDR3 length: 14
D gene: TRBD1
CDR3 protein: CASRDDRANSPLHF
CDR3 DNA: TGTGCCAGCAGAGATGACAGGGCTAATTCACCCCTCCACTTT

J gene: TRBJ2-5
V gene: TRBV7-2
clone size: NA
CDR3 length: 15
D gene: NA
CDR3 protein: CASSLDGTHEETQYF
CDR3 DNA: TGTGCCAGCAGCCTGGACGGCACACACGAGGAGACCCAGTACTTC

J gene: TRBJ2-7
V gene: TRBV19
clone size: NA
CDR3 length: 15
D gene: NA
CDR3 protein: CASSIGAGQSYEQYF
CDR3 DNA: TGTGCCAGTAGTATAGGGGCGGGCCAGTCCTACGAGCAGTACTTC

J gene: TRBJ1-2
V gene: TRBV29-1
clone size: few
CDR3 length: 12
D gene: TRBD1
CDR3 protein: CSVLDRGYGYTF
CDR3 DNA: TGCAGCGTTTTGGACAGGGGCTATGGCTACACCTTC

J gene: TRBJ1-2
V gene: TRBV14
clone size: many
CDR3 length: 14
D gene: NA
CDR3 protein: CASSRGHILSGYTF
CDR3 DNA: TGTGCCAGCAGCCGGGGACATATCTTGAGCGGCTACACCTTC

J gene: TRBJ1-1
V gene: TRBV28
clone size: few
CDR3 length: 14
D gene: NA
CDR3 protein: CASSRREENTEAFF
CDR3 DNA: TGTGCCAGCAGTCGCAGGGAGGAGAACACTGAAGCTTTCTTT

J gene: TRBJ2-7
V gene: TRBV20-1
clone size: NA
CDR3 length: 14
D gene: TRBD1
CDR3 protein: CSASRDSSDYEQYF
CDR3 DNA: TGCAGTGCTAGCCGGGACAGTTCAGACTACGAGCAGTACTTC

J gene: TRBJ1-5
V gene: TRBV19
clone size: once
CDR3 length: 15
D gene: NA
CDR3 protein: CASSIVGGSRQPQHF
CDR3 DNA: TGTGCCAGTAGTATAGTTGGGGGATCGCGACAGCCCCAGCATTTT

J gene: TRBJ2-2
V gene: TRBV25-1
clone size: many
CDR3 length: 19
D gene: TRBD1
CDR3 protein: CASSEYGPGQGARTGELFF
CDR3 DNA: TGTGCCAGCAGTGAATACGGCCCGGGACAGGGGGCGCGCACCGGGGAGCTGTTTTTT

J gene: TRBJ1-6
V gene: TRBV7-9
clone size: NA
CDR3 length: 13
D gene: NA
CDR3 protein: CASGAPGDSPLHF
CDR3 DNA: TGTGCCAGCGGGGCCCCAGGCGATTCACCCCTCCACTTT